The following is a T cell receptor beta chain sequence with its context. The antigen is unknown. This record comes from a study of cytomegalovirus exposure and HLA in healthy donors. Background on the study: Per a later analysis, the approximately 620 first-cohort and about 120 validation repertoires shared one platform.

Repertoires were generated with immunoSEQ multiplex PCR, while TCRdb's copy carries only in-frame clones and drops some. The sample yields about 120,000 clones, 88% seen once. Germline lookup yields CDR1 GTSNPN and CDR2 SVGIG (reference sequence). This CDR3 spans 14 amino acids. Trimming cost V 2 bases and J 1 base, with 11 bases left between them. Study-wide points: The authors enumerated over 150 TCR beta chains as linked to cytomegalovirus. Most TCR sequences showed up rarely, but some public TCRs showed up in many donors.

Sequenced input: PBMCs. The chain couples TRBV30 to TRBJ1-1; D unclear. The TCR originated in a woman aged 18 to 35 in good health and CMV-seropositive. CDR3 nucleotide sequence: TGTGCCTGGAGTCGCCGGCGGGCGAACACTGAAGCTTTCTTT. Protein product: CAWSRRRANTEAFF.